The 23 T cell receptor beta chains given below trace back to one sample, sequenced in a study of T cell responses to AZD1222 COVID-19 vaccine. TCRdb's copy holds only in-frame clones and misses some; the assay was immunoSEQ multiplex PCR. In the table there are 150,000 to 200,000 clones, around 92% of which are singletons. The sequencing used peripheral blood, collected on day 0 of AZD1222 vaccination. The receptors here all came from an adult in good health.

The chain links TRBV7-2 to TRBJ2-1, with D perhaps given as TRBD1 or TRBD2 (5 bases each). Germline values: CDR1 SGHTA, CDR2 FQGNSA. The ends were cut back, 4 bases at V and 5 bases at J, with 15 bases in the middle. This CDR3 is built from 15 residues. The CDR3 spells CASSSGPSAHNEQFF. In DNA form, the CDR3 reads TGTGCCAGCAGCTCGGGACCCTCCGCCCACAATGAGCAGTTCTTC.

This chain joins TRBV28 and TRBJ1-1; D ambiguous. This CDR3 contains 15 residues. V was pared by 2 bases and J by 6 bases, with 16 bases between. From germline, CDR1 is MDHEN and CDR2 SYDVKM. CDR3 in DNA: TGTGCCAGCAGTTTAAAGGCCGGTACACTAGCTGAAGCTTTCTTT. Translated, it gives CASSLKAGTLAEAFF.

This clone has only one observation. The V gene is TRBV4-1, the J gene TRBJ2-1, with 14 bases that match TRBD2. The germline V gene has CDR1 MGHRA and CDR2 YSYEKL. The V segment lost 1 base and the J segment 10 bases; nucleotides outside the gene matches: 3. This CDR3 contains 15 residues. CDR3: CASSQGGLAGGEQFF. CDR3 bases: TGCGCCAGCAGCCAAGGTGGACTAGCGGGAGGAGAGCAGTTCTTC.

This clone was picked up one time. This chain uses TRBV7-9 with TRBJ2-1, with 11 positions matching TRBD1. The V segment lost 3 bases and the J segment 6 bases; nucleotides outside the gene matches: 7. Germline lookup yields CDR1 SEHNR and CDR2 FQNEAQ (reference sequence). The CDR3 is made up of 16 amino acids. CDR3 protein: CASSFFRDRGVNEQFF. CDR3 DNA: TGTGCCAGCAGCTTTTTCCGGGACAGGGGGGTCAATGAGCAGTTCTTC.

The CDR3 DNA reads as TGCAGCGCCGCAGAGAGCTCCTACAATGAGCAGTTCTTC. It translates to CSAAESSYNEQFF. This chain connects TRBV29-1 to TRBJ2-1; D gene unclear. The V gene's germline CDR1 is SQVTM and CDR2 ANQGSEA. Trimming stripped 7 bases from V and 0 bases from J, with 10 bases between. This CDR3 region has 13 residues.

The V call is TRBV6-2 or TRBV6-3, the J call TRBJ2-6; D possibly corresponds to TRBD1 (5 bases). The CDR3 is 15 residues long. Between the trimmed V and J ends, which lost 2 bases and 3 bases, there was a span of 8 bases. The germline gives CDR1 MNHEY, CDR2 SVGEGT. The CDR3: CASSYGAGGANVLTF. In DNA, the CDR3 is TGTGCCAGCAGTTACGGGGCTGGTGGGGCCAACGTCCTGACTTTC.

The CDR3 protein is CATSEIPGQGVDTQYF. The CDR3, as DNA: TGTGCCACCAGTGAAATACCGGGACAGGGGGTGGATACGCAGTATTTT. The chain employs TRBV24-1 and TRBJ2-3; 11 bases line up with TRBD1. The CDR3 totals 16 residues. V lost 4 bases to trimming and J lost 6 bases; unmatched junction nucleotides: 8. The germline V gene has CDR1 KGHDR and CDR2 SFDVKD.

The chain is built from TRBV28 and TRBJ2-7; weak D call: TRBD2 (7 bases). From germline, CDR1 is MDHEN and CDR2 SYDVKM. Trimming shortened V by 2 bases and J by 1 base, and 15 bases separated the two germline ends. The CDR3 contains 16 residues. This chain's CDR3 is CASSLRGAGRSYEQYV. CDR3 sequence (DNA): TGTGCCAGCAGTTTACGGGGGGCTGGCAGGTCCTACGAGCAGTACGTC.

The chain uses TRBV6-5 and TRBJ1-1, with D possibly matching TRBD1 (5 bases). The ends were cut back, 5 bases at V and 7 bases at J, with 20 bases in the middle. From germline, CDR1 is MNHEY and CDR2 SVGAGI. The CDR3 sequence is 15 residues long. The DNA for the CDR3 is TGTGCCAGCAGTCCCGGCCTGACAGCCACAGGTGAAGCTTTCTTT. As protein: CASSPGLTATGEAFF.

Details on this clone: In the same sample, other DNA sequences code for this CDR3. This chain joins TRBV12-3 or TRBV12-4 and TRBJ1-5; the D gene is possibly TRBD1 (5 bases). The length of the CDR3 is 13 residues. Trimming cost V 4 bases and J 1 base, with 5 bases left between them. The CDR3 here is CASSWDSNQPQHF. In DNA form, the CDR3 reads TGTGCCAGCAGTTGGGACAGCAATCAGCCCCAGCATTTT.

The V and J genes are TRBV4-1 and TRBJ1-2; 8 bases are shared with TRBD1. The CDR3 totals 17 residues. The trim removed 1 base at V and 2 bases at J, leaving 9 bases unmatched. Germline V gives CDR1 MGHRA, CDR2 YSYEKL. CDR3 region: CASSQAPFRGLNYGYTF. CDR3 in DNA: TGCGCCAGCAGCCAAGCCCCCTTCAGGGGGCTGAACTATGGCTACACCTTC.

This rearrangement joins TRBV6-5 to TRBJ1-1; TRBD1 is a possible D gene (5 bases). CDR1 and CDR2 (germline): MNHEY, SVGAGI. This CDR3 region has 14 residues. Trimming took off 8 bases at V and 3 bases at J, with 16 bases between the two ends. The CDR3 DNA follows: TGTGCCAGCTCCCTGACAAAAGGGGACACTGAAGCTTTCTTT. It encodes CASSLTKGDTEAFF.

This clone was seen only a few times. The CDR3 coding sequence is TGTGCCAGCACCTCGCTTACTAGCGGCCGGTACAATGAGCAGTTCTTC. Encoded protein: CASTSLTSGRYNEQFF. The chain joins TRBV11-2 to TRBJ2-1, with 8 bases identical to TRBD2. J was trimmed by 4 bases and V by 7 bases; bases with no gene match: 12. Germline CDR1 SGHAT, CDR2 FQNNGV. This CDR3 has 16 residues.

This rearrangement joins TRBV13 to TRBJ1-1; D unclear. Trimming removed 2 bases at V and 1 base at J, with 8 bases between. Germline lookup yields CDR1 PRHDT and CDR2 FYEKMQ (reference sequence). The CDR3 has 14 residues. Here the CDR3 reads CASSLSLQNTEAFF. Here the CDR3 DNA reads TGTGCCAGCAGCTTATCCCTCCAGAACACTGAAGCTTTCTTT.

The chain recombines TRBV5-1 with TRBJ2-7; 10 positions match TRBD2. Trimming cost V 4 bases and J 2 bases; bases outside gene matches: 3. The CDR3 consists of 14 residues. Germline CDR1 SGHRS, CDR2 YFSETQ. The CDR3 region has the DNA TGCGCCAGCAGCCTAGCGGGAGAGCCCTACGAGCAGTACTTC. This encodes CASSLAGEPYEQYF.

This sequence joins TRBV5-1 and TRBJ2-7, with 13 bases that match TRBD2. From germline, CDR1 is SGHRS and CDR2 YFSETQ. The CDR3 loop spans 17 amino acids. Trimming cost V 0 bases and J 6 bases; bases outside gene matches: 9. The chain's CDR3 is CASSLEGGLAGTGEQYF. CDR3 DNA: TGCGCCAGCAGCTTGGAGGGGGGACTAGCGGGAACGGGCGAGCAGTACTTC. Looking up the rest from reference TRBV5-1 and TRBJ2-7 gives the full variable domain: KAGVTQTPRYLIKTRGQQVTLSCSPISGHRSVSWYQQTPGQGLQFLFEYFSETQRNKGNFPGRFSGRQFSNSRSEMNVSTLELGDSALYLCASSLEGGLAGTGEQYFGPGTRLTVT.

The gene calls are TRBV29-1 and TRBJ2-5; tentatively, D is TRBD2 (5 bases). Germline assignment: CDR1 SQVTM and CDR2 ANQGSEA. V lost 4 bases and J 2 bases, leaving 11 bases between the germline ends. The CDR3 has 13 amino acids. The CDR3 DNA follows: TGCAGCGTTGGGGTGGGAGCACAAGAGACCCAGTACTTC. Translating gives CSVGVGAQETQYF.

The rearrangement joins TRBV30 to TRBJ1-2, with D maybe TRBD1 (5 bases). This CDR3 has 13 residues. Trimming shortened V by 3 bases and J by 2 bases, and 10 bases separated the two germline ends. Per germline, CDR1 GTSNPN and CDR2 SVGIG (reference sequence). This CDR3 is CAWSEGVNYGYTF. The CDR3 DNA is TGTGCCTGGAGCGAAGGGGTAAACTATGGCTACACCTTC.

The V and J genes are TRBV25-1 and TRBJ1-5, with D possibly being TRBD1 (5 bases). The CDR3 runs 14 residues. Deletions cut 1 base from V and 8 bases from J, with 12 bases between. Germline CDR1 is MGHDK and CDR2 is SYGVNS. In nucleotides, the CDR3 is TGTGCCAGCAGTGAATCCGGGACCTCGGAGCCCCAGCATTTT. It yields the protein CASSESGTSEPQHF.

This clone was observed a few times. The chain combines TRBV4-2 with TRBJ1-4; unclear D gene. CDR1 and CDR2 (germline): LGHNA, YNFKEQ. Trimming took 0 bases from V and 3 from J, leaving 11 bases between them. The CDR3 is 16 residues long. The CDR3 sequence is CASSQDSGNPNEKLFF. The CDR3 region has the DNA TGTGCCAGCAGCCAAGATTCCGGGAATCCTAATGAAAAACTGTTTTTT.

V usage is TRBV28 and J usage is TRBJ2-7; 7 bases agree with TRBD1. V lost 4 bases to trimming and J lost 5 bases; unmatched junction nucleotides: 8. The CDR3 runs 14 residues. CDR1 and CDR2 from the germline V gene are MDHEN and SYDVKM. The CDR3 DNA sequence: TGTGCCAGCAGTTCCACAACAGGGGAGCACGAGCAGTACGTC. Amino acids: CASSSTTGEHEQYV.

The CDR3 nucleotides are TGTGCCAGCAGTTCCGAGTATGGCTACACCTTC. Protein: CASSSEYGYTF. The genes are TRBV12-3 or TRBV12-4 and TRBJ1-2; D call uncertain. The CDR3 is made up of 11 amino acids. V was cut by 4 bases and J by 5 bases, with 5 bases left in between.

V and J are TRBV28 and TRBJ1-4; 8 positions match TRBD1. V lost 5 bases to trimming and J lost 5 bases; unmatched junction nucleotides: 7. CDR1 and CDR2 from the germline V gene are MDHEN and SYDVKM. The CDR3 runs to 15 residues. CDR3 sequence: CASSLGDRPNEKLFF. The CDR3 DNA reads TGTGCCAGCAGTCTAGGGGACAGGCCCAATGAAAAACTGTTTTTT.